Below, 9 T cell receptor beta chains from the same sample are listed, as sequenced in a study of OX40 agonist ivuxolimab in advanced cancers. Assay: immunoSEQ multiplex PCR; the TCRdb copy retains only in-frame clones and omits some. The sample carries 150,000 to 190,000 clones, approximately 94% recorded once. Sample: CD4+ or CD8+ T cells sorted from blood, taken in a trial of the OX40 agonist ivuxolimab. The source of these receptors is an adult with an advanced solid tumor such as melanoma, head and neck, liver or kidney cancer.

The V gene is TRBV19, the J gene TRBJ1-1, with 11 bases matching TRBD1. Germline CDR1 is LNHDA and CDR2 is SQIVND (reference sequence). Unmatched junction bases numbered 15, after V lost 7 bases and J lost 11 bases. This CDR3 is built from 15 residues. The CDR3 bases are TGTGCCAGTACCCAAATATCCCAGGACAGGGGGCTGGCTTTCTTT. Translated, it gives CASTQISQDRGLAFF.

The rearrangement joins TRBV18 to TRBJ1-6; TRBD1 is a possible D gene (5 bases). The CDR3 sequence is 15 residues long. V was clipped by 8 bases and J by 5 bases, with 16 bases between them. The germline CDR1 and CDR2 sequences are KGHSH and LQKENI. The CDR3 protein is CASRGGAQHNSPLHF. DNA for the CDR3: TGTGCCAGCCGTGGAGGGGCTCAGCATAATTCACCCCTCCACTTT.

The chain uses TRBV2 and TRBJ2-4; 7 bases line up with TRBD2. The CDR3 has 13 residues. V lost 7 bases to trimming and J lost 6 bases; unmatched junction nucleotides: 6. Germline lookup yields CDR1 SNHLY and CDR2 FYNNEI. The CDR3 spells CASTGGVGNIQYF. CDR3 in DNA: TGTGCCAGCACTGGGGGGGTAGGAAACATTCAGTACTTC.

This sequence joins TRBV27 and TRBJ1-4, with 7 bases aligning to TRBD1. V gave up 4 bases and J gave up 7 bases; unmatched junction bases: 21. Germline V gives CDR1 MNHEY, CDR2 SMNVEV (reference sequence). The CDR3 is 19 residues long. The chain's CDR3 is CASSSKKLIAGTVFEKLFF. The CDR3 DNA is TGTGCCAGCAGTTCAAAAAAACTAATAGCCGGGACAGTTTTTGAAAAACTGTTTTTT.

J is TRBJ2-5 and V is TRBV10-3; D unresolved. Germline CDR1 ENHRY, CDR2 SYGVKD. V lost 4 bases and J 0 bases, leaving 18 bases between the germline ends. This CDR3 contains 17 residues. The CDR3 here is CAISVWGVQRYQETQYF. The DNA of the CDR3 is TGTGCCATCAGTGTATGGGGTGTCCAGCGATACCAAGAGACCCAGTACTTC.

CDR3 protein: CASSTTTGGLEQYF. In DNA form, the CDR3 reads TGTGCCAGCAGTACAACAACAGGGGGCCTCGAGCAGTACTTC. V usage is TRBV6-5 and J usage is TRBJ2-7; 9 bases agree with TRBD1. V gave up 5 bases and J gave up 6 bases; unmatched junction bases: 8. Germline values: CDR1 MNHEY, CDR2 SVGAGI. There are 14 residues in the CDR3.

The V and J genes are TRBV27 and TRBJ2-7; 12 bases map to TRBD2. This CDR3 spans 15 amino acids. Germline V gene sequence: CDR1 MNHEY, CDR2 SMNVEV (reference sequence). V was clipped by 5 bases and J by 6 bases; unmatched bases: 8. This CDR3 reads CASSRLAGAPLEQYF. CDR3 in DNA: TGTGCCAGCAGTCGACTAGCGGGAGCCCCACTCGAGCAGTACTTC.

The V call is TRBV6-4, the J call TRBJ2-5; D is ambiguous. This CDR3 has 13 residues. V lost 8 bases and J 5 bases, leaving 15 bases between the germline ends. Germline-derived CDR1 and CDR2 are MRHNA and SNTAGT. Written as DNA, the CDR3 is TGTGCCAGCGTCGTGGGTGGTGATGAGACCCAGTACTTC. Its translation: CASVVGGDETQYF.

The V gene is TRBV20-1, the J gene TRBJ1-5, with D possibly TRBD1 on 6 matching bases. Germline CDR1 and CDR2: DFQATT and SNEGSKA (reference sequence). The ends were cut back, 6 bases at V and 6 bases at J, with 9 bases in the middle. There are 11 residues in the CDR3. Here the CDR3 reads CSARGSQPQHF. CDR3 DNA: TGCAGTGCGAGGGGGAGTCAGCCCCAGCATTTT.